This T cell receptor (beta chain) comes out of a study of control samples from healthy donors and cancer patients. To note about this clone: Additional DNA sequences in this sample encode the identical CDR3.

The protocol was immunoSEQ multiplex PCR, while the TCRdb copy is restricted to in-frame clones and leaves out a portion. Of some 99,000 clones listed, around nine tenths are singletons. Trimming pared 1 base from V and 0 bases from J, leaving 6 bases between. The CDR3 sequence is 14 residues long. Germline values: CDR1 SGHNT, CDR2 YENEEA. The specimen sequenced was blood. This chain uses TRBV11-3 with TRBJ2-5; D gene uncertain. This clonotype was sampled from a woman aged 45-65 years in good health. CDR3 nucleotide sequence: TGTGCCAGCAGCTTAGGACCCAACCAAGAGACCCAGTACTTC. Amino acid sequence: CASSLGPNQETQYF.